This TCR beta chain comes out of a study of T cell changes during pregnancy in multiple sclerosis. J was trimmed by 4 bases and V by 4 bases; bases with no gene match: 9. Germline assignment: CDR1 SGHAT and CDR2 FQNNGV. The CDR3 consists of 16 residues. Repertoires were generated with immunoSEQ multiplex PCR, while TCRdb's copy carries only in-frame clones and drops some. The sample has around 36,000 clones; around 90% are singletons. This TCR was recovered from a female donor with multiple sclerosis, enrolled in a pregnancy study. Sequenced material: CD8+ T cells from peripheral blood mononuclear cells, taken in the first trimester of pregnancy. The chain employs TRBV11-2 and TRBJ2-7; 11 bases match TRBD2. The CDR3 DNA sequence: TGTGCCAGCAGCTGGGACCAGGGGACTAGCGGTTACGAGCAGTACTTC. Encoded protein: CASSWDQGTSGYEQYF.